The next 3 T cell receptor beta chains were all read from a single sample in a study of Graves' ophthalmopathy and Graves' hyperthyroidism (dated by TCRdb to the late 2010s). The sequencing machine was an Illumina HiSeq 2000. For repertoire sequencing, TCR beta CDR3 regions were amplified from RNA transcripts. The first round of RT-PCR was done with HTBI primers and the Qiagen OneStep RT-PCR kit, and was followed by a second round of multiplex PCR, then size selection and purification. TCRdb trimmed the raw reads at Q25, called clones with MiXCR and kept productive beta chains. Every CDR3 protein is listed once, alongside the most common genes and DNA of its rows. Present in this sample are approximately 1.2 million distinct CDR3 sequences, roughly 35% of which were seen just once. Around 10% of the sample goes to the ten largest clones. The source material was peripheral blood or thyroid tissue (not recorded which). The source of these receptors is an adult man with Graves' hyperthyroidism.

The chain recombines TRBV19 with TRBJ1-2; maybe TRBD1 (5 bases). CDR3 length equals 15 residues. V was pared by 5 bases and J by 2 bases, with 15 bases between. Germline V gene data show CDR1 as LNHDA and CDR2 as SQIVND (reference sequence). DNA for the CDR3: TGTGCCAGTAGTTCTACCGGGACCGTGAACTATGGCTACACCTTC. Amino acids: CASSSTGTVNYGYTF. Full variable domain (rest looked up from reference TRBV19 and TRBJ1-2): DGGITQSPKYLFRKEGQNVTLSCEQNLNHDAMYWYRQDPGQGLRLIYYSQIVNDFQKGDIAEGYSVSREKKESFPLTVTSAQKNPTAFYLCASSSTGTVNYGYTFGSGTRLTVV.

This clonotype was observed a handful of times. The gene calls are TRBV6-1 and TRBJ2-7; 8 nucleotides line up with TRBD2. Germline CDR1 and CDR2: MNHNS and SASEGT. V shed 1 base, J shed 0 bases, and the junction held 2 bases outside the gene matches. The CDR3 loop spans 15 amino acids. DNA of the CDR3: TGTGCCAGCAGTGAAGACAGCGGGAGCTCCTACGAGCAGTACTTC. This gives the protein CASSEDSGSSYEQYF.

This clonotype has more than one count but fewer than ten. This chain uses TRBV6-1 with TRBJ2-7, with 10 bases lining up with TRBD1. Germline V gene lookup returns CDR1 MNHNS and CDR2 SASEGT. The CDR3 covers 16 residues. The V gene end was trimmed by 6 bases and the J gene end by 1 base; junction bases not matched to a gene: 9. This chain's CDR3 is CASSQPSGQGSYEQYF. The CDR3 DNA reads TGTGCCAGCAGCCAACCCTCGGGACAGGGGTCCTACGAGCAGTACTTC.